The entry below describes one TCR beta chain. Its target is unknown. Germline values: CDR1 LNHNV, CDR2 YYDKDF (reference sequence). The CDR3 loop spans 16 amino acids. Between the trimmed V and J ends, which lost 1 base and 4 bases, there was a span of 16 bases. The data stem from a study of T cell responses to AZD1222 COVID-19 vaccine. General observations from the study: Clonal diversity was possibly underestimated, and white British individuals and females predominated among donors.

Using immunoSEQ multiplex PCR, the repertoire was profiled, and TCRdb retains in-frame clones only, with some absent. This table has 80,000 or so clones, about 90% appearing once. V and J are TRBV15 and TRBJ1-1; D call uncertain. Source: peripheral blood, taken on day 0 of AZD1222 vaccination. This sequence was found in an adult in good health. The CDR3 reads CATSRAPSSEGTEAFF. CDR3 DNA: TGTGCCACCAGCAGAGCTCCCTCATCGGAGGGCACTGAAGCTTTCTTT.